This TCR beta chain is from a study of healthy donors' naive CD4 and CD8 T cells. Regarding the study as a whole: Chains were not paired, since alpha and beta were sequenced in bulk.

Each TCR library used roughly 0.45 ug of total RNA and a linear amplification protocol. In the original workflow: From roughly 5 healthy donors, 78,498 rearranged TCR alpha transcripts were sequenced. TCRdb re-called the reads through MiXCR, storing one row per CDR3 protein. In this record, the V and J calls reflect TCRdb's handling and not the investigators' own analysis. Among roughly 200,000 distinct CDR3 sequences, around three quarters were seen once, and the ten largest hold 2% to 2.5%. This clonotype came up a few times. Its target is unknown. Germline V gives CDR1 ENHRY, CDR2 SYGVKD. After removal of 4 bases from V and 1 base from J, the junction contained 3 bases not matched to a gene. The CDR3 extends over 14 amino acids.

The receptor was derived from a pool of human donors in good health; the sample pools cells from several healthy donors. The rearrangement joins TRBV10-3 to TRBJ2-5, with TRBD1 matching over 7 bases. The sample comprised naive CD4+ and CD8+ T cells sorted from blood, pooled from several donors. The CDR3 is CAISGTGSQETQYF. The DNA of the CDR3 is TGTGCCATCAGTGGGACAGGTTCCCAAGAGACCCAGTACTTC.